The clone carrying this TCR beta chain was picked up a small number of times. Its antigen is not known. These data are taken from a study of identical twins. The CDR3 is made up of 13 amino acids. The germline V gene encodes CDR1 SQVTM and CDR2 ANQGSEA. Trimming removed 5 bases from V and 0 bases from J, with 10 bases in between. Everyone who donated was a healthy Caucasian. Broader study findings: Invariant cells of the MAIT and iNKT types might have partly distorted the zero-insertion analyses. Conclusions leaned on cross-sectional statistical analysis and did not track the same donors over time.

With template switching, a universal primer site was added, and the cDNA carried unique molecular identifiers. TCRdb reprocessed the 5' RACE reads via MiXCR and lists one record per CDR3 protein. The sample includes 450,000 to 650,000 distinct CDR3 sequences, 9.6% of them seen just once. These records were also assigned to another study, of yellow fever vaccine responses in identical twins.

The specimen sequenced was PBMCs. The chain carries TRBV29-1 and TRBJ1-2; D not certain. The receptor comes from a woman aged 18 to 35 in good health. The CDR3 loop is CSVQADSNYGYTF. The CDR3, as DNA: TGCAGCGTTCAAGCGGATTCTAACTATGGCTACACCTTC.